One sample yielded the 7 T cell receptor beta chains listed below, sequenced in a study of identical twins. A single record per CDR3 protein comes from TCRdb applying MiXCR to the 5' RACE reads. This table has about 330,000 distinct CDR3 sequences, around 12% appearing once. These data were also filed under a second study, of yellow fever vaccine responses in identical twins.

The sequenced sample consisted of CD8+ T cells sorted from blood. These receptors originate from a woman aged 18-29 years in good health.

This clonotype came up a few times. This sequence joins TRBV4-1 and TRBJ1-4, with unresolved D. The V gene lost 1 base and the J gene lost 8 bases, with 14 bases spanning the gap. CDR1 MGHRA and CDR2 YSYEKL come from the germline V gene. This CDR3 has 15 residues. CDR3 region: CASSQVLGLSEKLFF. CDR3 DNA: TGCGCCAGCAGCCAAGTCCTGGGTCTTTCGGAAAAACTGTTTTTT.

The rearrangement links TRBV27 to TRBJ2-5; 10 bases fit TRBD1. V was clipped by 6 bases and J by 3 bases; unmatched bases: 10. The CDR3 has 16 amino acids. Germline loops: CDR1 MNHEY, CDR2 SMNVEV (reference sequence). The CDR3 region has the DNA TGTGCCAGCAGGTCGACAGGGGGCTTTTTCGAAGAGACCCAGTACTTC. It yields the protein CASRSTGGFFEETQYF.

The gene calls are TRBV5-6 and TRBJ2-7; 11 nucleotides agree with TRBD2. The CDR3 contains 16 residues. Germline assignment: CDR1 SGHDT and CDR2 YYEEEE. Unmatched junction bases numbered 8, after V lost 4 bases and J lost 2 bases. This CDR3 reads CASSGGLAGSTYEQYF. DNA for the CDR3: TGTGCCAGCAGCGGTGGACTAGCGGGTTCGACCTACGAGCAGTACTTC.

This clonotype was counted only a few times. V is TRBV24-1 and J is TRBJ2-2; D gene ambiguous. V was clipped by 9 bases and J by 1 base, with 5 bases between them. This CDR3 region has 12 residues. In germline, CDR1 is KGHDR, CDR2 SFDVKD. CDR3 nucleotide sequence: TGTGCCACCTCTGTGAACACCGGGGAGCTGTTTTTT. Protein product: CATSVNTGELFF.

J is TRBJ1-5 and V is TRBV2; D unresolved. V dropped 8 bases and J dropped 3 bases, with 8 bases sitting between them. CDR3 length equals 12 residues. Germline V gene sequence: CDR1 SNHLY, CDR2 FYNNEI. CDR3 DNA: TGTGCCAGCGGGCGTCCCAATCAGCCCCAGCATTTT. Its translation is CASGRPNQPQHF.

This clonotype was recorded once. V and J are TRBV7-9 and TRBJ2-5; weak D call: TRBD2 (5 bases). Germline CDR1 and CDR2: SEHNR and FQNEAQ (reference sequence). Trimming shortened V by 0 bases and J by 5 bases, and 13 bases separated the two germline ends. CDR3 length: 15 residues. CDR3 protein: CASSLAESERETQYF. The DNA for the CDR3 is TGTGCCAGCAGCTTAGCGGAGTCAGAGCGGGAGACCCAGTACTTC.

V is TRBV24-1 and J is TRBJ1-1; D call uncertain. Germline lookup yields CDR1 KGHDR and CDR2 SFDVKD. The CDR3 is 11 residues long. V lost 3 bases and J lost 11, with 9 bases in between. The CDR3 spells CATSDRFLAFF. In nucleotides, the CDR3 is TGTGCCACCAGTGATCGGTTTTTGGCTTTCTTT.